These T cell receptor beta chains were read from a single sample in a study of blood T cell repertoires in COVID-19. The assay was immunoSEQ multiplex PCR, and TCRdb's table has in-frame clones only and misses some. The table shows 100,000 to 120,000 clones, with 90% occurring only once. The specimen was peripheral blood. The receptors derive from a woman in her forties or fifties with acute or convalescent COVID-19. CDR3s include the opening cysteine and the closing phenylalanine or tryptophan. D genes are given only for firm matches.

v_gene	j_gene	d_gene	CDR3aa
TRBV6-6	TRBJ1-4	NA	CASFGRGTNEKLFF
TRBV5-1	TRBJ1-1	TRBD1	CASSSGTGTGTEAFF
TRBV27	TRBJ1-5	TRBD1	CASSPGQGANQPQHF
TRBV6-6	TRBJ1-2	NA	CASSYGRGGNYGYTF
TRBV9	TRBJ2-3	NA	CASSVAGRTQYF
TRBV18	TRBJ2-7	NA	CASSPPGEKKEQYF
TRBV30	TRBJ2-7	TRBD2	CAWSVRTSGGATQYF
TRBV24-1	TRBJ2-2	TRBD1	CATRGQGDSGELFF
TRBV2	TRBJ2-3	TRBD1	CASRPTGADTQYF
TRBV12-3/TRBV12-4	TRBJ1-2	TRBD1	CASNDRGRFGYTF
TRBV12-3/TRBV12-4	TRBJ1-5	NA	CASSRQENQPQHF
TRBV19	TRBJ1-5	TRBD1	CASSPRLDRDDQPQHF
TRBV9	TRBJ1-1	NA	CASSAQGKNTEAFF
TRBV6-2/TRBV6-3	TRBJ2-1	TRBD1	CASSYEGAANEQFF
TRBV25-1	TRBJ1-4	TRBD1	CASSETHRGAEKLFF
TRBV20-1	TRBJ2-1	NA	CSAPYNEQFF
TRBV19	TRBJ1-1	TRBD1	CASTPDRDTEAFF
TRBV3-1/TRBV3-2	TRBJ2-7	NA	CASSPGSTYEQYF
TRBV18	TRBJ1-1	TRBD1	CASSPQGANTEAFF
TRBV7-8	TRBJ2-7	NA	CASSPDAPGQYF
TRBV27	TRBJ2-7	TRBD2	CASSLAGAKSYEQYF
TRBV11-2	TRBJ2-1	NA	CASSPRSGGYNEQFF
TRBV5-4	TRBJ1-1	TRBD1	CASSRTGQGKTEAFF
TRBV20-1	TRBJ2-7	NA	CSASKRLAYEQYF
TRBV18	TRBJ1-1	TRBD1	CASSQLQGGTEAFF
TRBV6-5	TRBJ2-1	TRBD2	CASGLAGPYNEQFF
TRBV7-9	TRBJ2-3	TRBD2	CASSSSGPHTNTDTQYF
TRBV28	TRBJ2-4	TRBD1	CASSSQGAAKNIQYF